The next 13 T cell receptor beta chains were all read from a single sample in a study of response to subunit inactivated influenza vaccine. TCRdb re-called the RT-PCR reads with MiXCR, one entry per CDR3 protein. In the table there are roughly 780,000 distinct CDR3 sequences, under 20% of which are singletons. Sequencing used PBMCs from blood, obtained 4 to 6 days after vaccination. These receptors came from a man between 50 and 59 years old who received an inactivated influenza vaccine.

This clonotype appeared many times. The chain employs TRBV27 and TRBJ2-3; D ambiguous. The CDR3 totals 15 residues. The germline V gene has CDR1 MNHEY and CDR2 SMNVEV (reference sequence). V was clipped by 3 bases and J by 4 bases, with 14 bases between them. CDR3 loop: CASSFLAGHADTQYF. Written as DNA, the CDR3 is TGTGCCAGCAGTTTCTTGGCAGGCCACGCAGATACGCAGTATTTT.

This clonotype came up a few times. In DNA, the CDR3 is TGTGCCACCAGCAGAGAGAAGAGGGAGACCCAGTACTTC. Amino acid sequence: CATSREKRETQYF. The chain carries TRBV15 and TRBJ2-5; D ambiguous. Germline V gene lookup returns CDR1 LNHNV and CDR2 YYDKDF (reference sequence). The V end lost 0 bases, the J end lost 5 bases, and 7 bases lay between the germline ends. The CDR3 contains 13 residues.

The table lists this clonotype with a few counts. CDR3 region: CASSHGLAVPKNIQYF. CDR3 DNA sequence: TGCGCCAGCAGCCACGGACTAGCGGTACCCAAAAACATTCAGTACTTC. The chain employs TRBV4-3 and TRBJ2-4; 10 positions agree with TRBD2. With V trimmed by 3 bases and J by 2 bases, 4 bases remained unmatched. The CDR3 sequence is 16 residues long. Germline V gene data show CDR1 as LGHNA and CDR2 as YSLEER.

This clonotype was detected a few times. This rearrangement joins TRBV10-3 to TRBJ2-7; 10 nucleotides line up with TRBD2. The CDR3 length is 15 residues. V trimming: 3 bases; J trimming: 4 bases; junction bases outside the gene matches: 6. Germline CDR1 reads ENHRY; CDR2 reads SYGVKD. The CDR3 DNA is TGTGCCATCAGTGATCTAGCGGGAGCGGGGTACGAGCAGTACTTC. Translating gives CAISDLAGAGYEQYF.

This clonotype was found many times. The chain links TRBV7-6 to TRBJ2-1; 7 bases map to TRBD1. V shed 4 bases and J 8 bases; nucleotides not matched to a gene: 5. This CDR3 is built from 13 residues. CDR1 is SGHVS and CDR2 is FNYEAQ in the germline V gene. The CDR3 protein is CASSSQGRDEQFF. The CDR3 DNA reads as TGTGCCAGCAGCTCACAGGGGCGGGATGAGCAGTTCTTC.

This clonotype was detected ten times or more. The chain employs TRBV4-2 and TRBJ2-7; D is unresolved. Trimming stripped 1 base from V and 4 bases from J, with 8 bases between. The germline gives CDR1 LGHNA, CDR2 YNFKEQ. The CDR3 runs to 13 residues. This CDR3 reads CASSQVLGYEQYF. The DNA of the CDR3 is TGTGCCAGCAGCCAAGTATTGGGTTACGAGCAGTACTTC.

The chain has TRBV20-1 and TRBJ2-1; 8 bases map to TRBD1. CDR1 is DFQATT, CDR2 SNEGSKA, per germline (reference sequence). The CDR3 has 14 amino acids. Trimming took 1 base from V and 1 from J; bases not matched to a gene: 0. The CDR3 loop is CSARGTGSYNEQFF. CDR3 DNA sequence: TGCAGTGCTAGAGGGACAGGGTCCTACAATGAGCAGTTCTTC.

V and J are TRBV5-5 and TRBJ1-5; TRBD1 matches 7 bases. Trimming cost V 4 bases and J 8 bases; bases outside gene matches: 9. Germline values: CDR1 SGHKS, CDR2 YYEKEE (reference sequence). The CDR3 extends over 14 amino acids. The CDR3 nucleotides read TGTGCCAGCAGCACAAGACAGGGTATAGAGCCCCAGCATTTT. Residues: CASSTRQGIEPQHF.

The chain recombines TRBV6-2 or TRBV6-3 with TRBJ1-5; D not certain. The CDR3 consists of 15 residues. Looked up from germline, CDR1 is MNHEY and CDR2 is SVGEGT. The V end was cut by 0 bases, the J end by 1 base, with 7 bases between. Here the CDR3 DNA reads TGTGCCAGCAGTTACTCGAAAGTAAGCAATCAGCCCCAGCATTTT. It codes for CASSYSKVSNQPQHF.

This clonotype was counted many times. DNA of the CDR3: TGTGCCAGCAGTTTACTCCTAGCGGGAGGGGGGGATACGCAGTATTTT. Protein sequence: CASSLLLAGGGDTQYF. The J gene is TRBJ2-3, the V gene TRBV28, with 12 bases aligning to TRBD2. The CDR3 is 16 amino acids. CDR1 is MDHEN, CDR2 SYDVKM, per germline. V dropped 2 bases and J dropped 6; count of bases not matched to a gene: 6.

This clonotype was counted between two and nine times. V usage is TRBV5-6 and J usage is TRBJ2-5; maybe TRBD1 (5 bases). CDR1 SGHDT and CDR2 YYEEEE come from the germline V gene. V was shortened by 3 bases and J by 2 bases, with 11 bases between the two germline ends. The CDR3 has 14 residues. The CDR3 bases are TGTGCCAGCAGCTCCGGTGACAGTCAAGAGACCCAGTACTTC. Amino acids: CASSSGDSQETQYF.

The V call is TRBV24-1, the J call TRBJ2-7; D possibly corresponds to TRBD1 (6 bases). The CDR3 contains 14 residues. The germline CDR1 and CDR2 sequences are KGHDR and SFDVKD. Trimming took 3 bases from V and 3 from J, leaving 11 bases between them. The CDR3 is CATSDRGRGYEQYF. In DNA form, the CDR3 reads TGTGCCACCAGTGATAGGGGGAGAGGCTACGAGCAGTACTTC.

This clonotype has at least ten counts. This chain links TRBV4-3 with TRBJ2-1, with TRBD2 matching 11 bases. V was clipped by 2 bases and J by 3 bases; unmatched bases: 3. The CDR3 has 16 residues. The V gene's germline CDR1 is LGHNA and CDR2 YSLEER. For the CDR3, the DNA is TGCGCCAGCAGCCAACACGGGACTAGCGGCTACAATGAGCAGTTCTTC. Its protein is CASSQHGTSGYNEQFF.